These 5 T cell receptor beta chains share one sample of origin, sequenced in a study. MiXCR, applied by TCRdb to the RT-PCR reads, yields one record per CDR3 protein. The sample has fewer than 800,000 distinct CDR3 sequences; 14% are singletons. Source material: memory CD4+ T cells from blood. All receptors come from a female donor in good health, serving as a healthy control.

This clonotype was counted a few times. This chain connects TRBV7-2 to TRBJ2-7, with D perhaps matching TRBD1 or TRBD2 (5 bases each). CDR1 and CDR2 from the germline V gene are SGHTA and FQGNSA. V dropped 4 bases and J dropped 1 base, with 11 bases sitting between them. This CDR3 spans 14 amino acids. CDR3 nucleotides: TGTGCCAGCAGCTCTAGGGGACGTTCCTACGAGCAGTACTTC. It encodes CASSSRGRSYEQYF.

The rearrangement uses TRBV24-1 and TRBJ2-1, with TRBD2 matching 10 bases. The CDR3 runs to 15 residues. V dropped 4 bases and J dropped 7; count of bases not matched to a gene: 6. The germline gives CDR1 KGHDR, CDR2 SFDVKD. CDR3 protein: CATSEAAGGPNEQFF. The CDR3 nucleotides read TGTGCCACCAGTGAGGCAGCGGGAGGGCCAAATGAGCAGTTCTTC.

This clonotype was counted many times. The rearrangement links TRBV10-3 to TRBJ2-5, with unresolved D. This CDR3 is built from 12 residues. Germline CDR1 is ENHRY and CDR2 is SYGVKD. V lost 4 bases and J lost 5, with 8 bases in between. CDR3 DNA sequence: TGTGCCATCAGTGGAGGCGAGGAGACCCAGTACTTC. This sequence encodes CAISGGEETQYF.

This clonotype was counted many times. The V and J genes are TRBV20-1 and TRBJ1-6, with D hard to call. The CDR3 is 12 residues long. The V and J ends lost 1 base and 9 bases respectively, with 7 bases between them. Per the germline V gene, CDR1 is DFQATT and CDR2 is SNEGSKA (reference sequence). CDR3 DNA sequence: TGCAGTGCTAGAGCCCTCTCTTCACCCCTCCACTTT. It translates to CSARALSSPLHF.

In its sample, this clonotype was seen many times. The rearrangement uses TRBV27 and TRBJ2-6, with a tentative D call TRBD2 (6 bases). The CDR3 extends over 19 amino acids. The V gene's germline CDR1 is MNHEY and CDR2 SMNVEV (reference sequence). V lost 6 bases and J lost 0, with 21 bases in between. The CDR3 reads CASSPPASRSGSGANVLTF. CDR3 nucleotides: TGTGCCAGCAGCCCTCCAGCGTCCCGTAGCGGCTCTGGGGCCAACGTCCTGACTTTC. Using reference TRBV27 and TRBJ2-6 for the parts outside the CDR3, the full variable domain is EAQVTQNPRYLITVTGKKLTVTCSQNMNHEYMSWYRQDPGLGLRQIYYSMNVEVTDKGDVPEGYKVSRKEKRNFPLILESPSPNQTSLYFCASSPPASRSGSGANVLTFGAGSRLTVL.